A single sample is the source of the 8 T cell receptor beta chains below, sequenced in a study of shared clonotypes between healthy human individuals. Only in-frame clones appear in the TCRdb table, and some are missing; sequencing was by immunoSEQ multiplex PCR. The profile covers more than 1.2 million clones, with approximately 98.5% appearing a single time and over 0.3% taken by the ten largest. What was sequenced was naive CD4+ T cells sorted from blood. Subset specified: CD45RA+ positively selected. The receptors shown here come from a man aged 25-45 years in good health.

CDR3 in DNA: TGCGCCAGCAGCCAAGGACTTAATGAAAAACTGTTTTTT. This gives the protein CASSQGLNEKLFF. The V gene is TRBV4-3, the J gene TRBJ1-4; D call uncertain. Germline lookup yields CDR1 LGHNA and CDR2 YSLEER. The CDR3 is 13 amino acids. Trimming removed 1 base from V and 4 bases from J, with 4 bases in between.

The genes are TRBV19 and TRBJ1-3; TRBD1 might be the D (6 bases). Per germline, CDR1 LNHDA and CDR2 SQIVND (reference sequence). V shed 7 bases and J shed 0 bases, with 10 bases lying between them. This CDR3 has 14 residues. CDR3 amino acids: CASTRDNSGNTIYF. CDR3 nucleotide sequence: TGTGCCAGTACCCGGGACAACTCTGGAAACACCATATATTTT.

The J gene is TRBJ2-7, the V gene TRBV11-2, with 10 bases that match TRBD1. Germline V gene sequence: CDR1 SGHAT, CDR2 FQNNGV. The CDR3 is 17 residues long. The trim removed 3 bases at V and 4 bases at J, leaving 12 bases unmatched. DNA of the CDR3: TGTGCCAGCAGCTTTTCATTAGGACAGGGGGAAGTTTACGAGCAGTACTTC. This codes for CASSFSLGQGEVYEQYF. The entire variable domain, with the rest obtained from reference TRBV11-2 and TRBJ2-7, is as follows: EAGVAQSPRYKIIEKRQSVAFWCNPISGHATLYWYQQILGQGPKLLIQFQNNGVVDDSQLPKDRFSAERLKGVDSTLKIQPAKLEDSAVYLCASSFSLGQGEVYEQYFGPGTRLTVT.

CDR3 DNA: TGTGCCAGCAGCCTGATTGTGGCGAATACTGAAGCTTTCTTT. It is translated as CASSLIVANTEAFF. This sequence joins TRBV5-6 and TRBJ1-1; D call uncertain. In germline, CDR1 is SGHDT, CDR2 YYEEEE. The CDR3 is made up of 14 amino acids. The ends were cut back, 4 bases at V and 5 bases at J, with 15 bases in the middle.

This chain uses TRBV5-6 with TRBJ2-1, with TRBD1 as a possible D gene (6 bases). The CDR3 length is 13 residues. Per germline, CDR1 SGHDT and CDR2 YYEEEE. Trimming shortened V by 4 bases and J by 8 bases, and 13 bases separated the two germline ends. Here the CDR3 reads CASSLTGKYEQFF. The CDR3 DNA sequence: TGTGCCAGCAGCCTCACAGGGAAGTATGAGCAGTTCTTC.

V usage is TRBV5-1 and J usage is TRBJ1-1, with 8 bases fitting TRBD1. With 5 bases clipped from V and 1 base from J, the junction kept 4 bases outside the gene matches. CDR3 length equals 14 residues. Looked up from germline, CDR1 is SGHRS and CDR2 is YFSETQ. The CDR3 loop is CASRLGQANTEAFF. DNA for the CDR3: TGCGCCAGCAGGCTGGGACAGGCGAACACTGAAGCTTTCTTT.

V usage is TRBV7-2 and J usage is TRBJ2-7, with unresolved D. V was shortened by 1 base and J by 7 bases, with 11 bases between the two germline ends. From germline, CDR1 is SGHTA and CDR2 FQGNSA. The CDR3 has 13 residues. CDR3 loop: CASSLERSREQYF. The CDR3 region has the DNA TGTGCCAGCAGCTTAGAACGGAGTCGGGAGCAGTACTTC. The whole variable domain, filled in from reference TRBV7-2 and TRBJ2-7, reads GAGVSQSPSNKVTEKGKDVELRCDPISGHTALYWYRQSLGQGLEFLIYFQGNSAPDKSGLPSDRFSAERTGGSVSTLTIQRTQQEDSAVYLCASSLERSREQYFGPGTRLTVT.

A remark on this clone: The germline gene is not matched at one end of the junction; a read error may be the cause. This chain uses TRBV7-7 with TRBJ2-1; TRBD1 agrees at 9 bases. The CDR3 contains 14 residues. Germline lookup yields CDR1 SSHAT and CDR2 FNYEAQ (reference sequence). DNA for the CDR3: TGTGCTAGCAGCGCCTTGACAGGGGGCAATGAGCAGTTCTTC. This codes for CASSALTGGNEQFF.